One and the same sample provided the 25 T cell receptor beta chains below, sequenced in a study of cytomegalovirus exposure and HLA in healthy donors. PCR was performed using 60 Vbeta and 13 Jbeta primers. The method was immunoSEQ multiplex PCR; TCRdb's version includes in-frame clones alone and lacks a portion of them. The sample consists of under 200,000 clones, almost 85% of them appearing once. Material for sequencing was PBMCs. These receptors came from a man younger than 45 in good health and CMV-seronegative.

The J gene is TRBJ1-3, the V gene TRBV5-4; 7 positions agree with TRBD1. Germline CDR1 SGHNT, CDR2 YYREEE (reference sequence). This CDR3 comprises 19 residues. With V trimmed by 3 bases and J by 2 bases, 17 bases remained unmatched. This CDR3 reads CASSSQGGSWGYAGNTIYF. The DNA of the CDR3 is TGTGCCAGCAGCTCCCAGGGGGGCAGCTGGGGGTATGCTGGAAACACCATATATTTT.

The chain links TRBV7-6 to TRBJ1-4; no firm D call. The CDR3 loop spans 15 amino acids. V was clipped by 5 bases and J by 6 bases, with 16 bases between them. Germline V gene lookup returns CDR1 SGHVS and CDR2 FNYEAQ. The CDR3 loop is CASSRASGAYEKLFF. CDR3 nucleotide sequence: TGTGCCAGCAGCCGAGCTTCCGGAGCTTATGAAAAACTGTTTTTT.

CDR3 residues: CASSESRGIEPQHF. In nucleotides, the CDR3 is TGTGCCAGCAGTGAATCCCGGGGTATTGAGCCCCAGCATTTT. The chain uses TRBV25-1 and TRBJ1-5, with no clear D. Trimming cost V 1 base and J 8 bases, with 12 bases left between them. The CDR3 is made up of 14 amino acids. CDR1 MGHDK and CDR2 SYGVNS come from the germline V gene. Looking up the rest from reference TRBV25-1 and TRBJ1-5 gives the full variable domain: EADIYQTPRYLVIGTGKKITLECSQTMGHDKMYWYQQDPGMELHLIHYSYGVNSTEKGDLSSESTVSRIRTEHFPLTLESARPSHTSQYLCASSESRGIEPQHFGDGTRLSIL.

The genes are TRBV7-3 and TRBJ2-2; a weak D match, TRBD2 (6 bases). The CDR3 totals 17 residues. V was cut by 5 bases and J by 5 bases, with 21 bases left in between. Germline V gives CDR1 SGHTA, CDR2 FQGTGA. In nucleotides, the CDR3 is TGTGCCAGCAGCGCCACCTTAGCGGCTTCGGGAACCGGGGAGCTGTTTTTT. Its translation is CASSATLAASGTGELFF.

The chain joins TRBV18 to TRBJ1-1, with 8 nucleotides matching TRBD1. V shed 3 bases, J shed 2 bases, and the junction held 5 bases outside the gene matches. Germline CDR1 KGHSH, CDR2 LQKENI. This CDR3 is 15 amino acids long. As DNA, the CDR3 is TGTGCCAGCTCACCCTACGGACAGGGTAACACTGAAGCTTTCTTT. Its translation: CASSPYGQGNTEAFF.

On this clone itself: One end of the junction does not line up with germline, which may come from a read error. The chain couples TRBV7-9 to TRBJ1-1; weak D call: TRBD1 (5 bases). From germline, CDR1 is SEHNR and CDR2 FQNEAQ (reference sequence). The CDR3 runs 12 residues. As DNA, the CDR3 is TGTTCCAGCAGCTTGGGGGGGACTGAAGCTTTCTTT. It translates to CSSSLGGTEAFF.

The J gene is TRBJ2-7, the V gene TRBV15; 10 bases map to TRBD2. The CDR3 length is 13 residues. The ends lost 3 bases at V and 6 bases at J; junction bases unmatched: 2. Germline lookup yields CDR1 LNHNV and CDR2 YYDKDF (reference sequence). The CDR3 loop is CATSRKREGEQYF. As DNA, the CDR3 is TGTGCCACCAGCAGGAAGCGGGAGGGCGAGCAGTACTTC.

The V gene is TRBV5-1, the J gene TRBJ2-3, with TRBD2 matching 12 bases. V gave up 4 bases and J gave up 1 base; unmatched junction bases: 4. The CDR3 loop spans 16 amino acids. Germline CDR1 SGHRS, CDR2 YFSETQ. For the CDR3, the DNA is TGCGCCAGCAGCCAAACTAGCGGGGGGCGCACAGATACGCAGTATTTT. Translation: CASSQTSGGRTDTQYF.

This rearrangement joins TRBV19 to TRBJ1-1, with a tentative D call TRBD1 (6 bases). This CDR3 comprises 14 residues. Germline CDR1 LNHDA, CDR2 SQIVND (reference sequence). The ends were cut back, 1 base at V and 7 bases at J, with 13 bases in the middle. CDR3 region: CASSIGGTKNEAFF. For the CDR3, the DNA is TGTGCCAGTAGTATAGGTGGGACAAAGAATGAAGCTTTCTTT.

The rearrangement links TRBV4-2 to TRBJ2-7; 11 nucleotides line up with TRBD2. The V gene end was trimmed by 3 bases and the J gene end by 0 bases; junction bases not matched to a gene: 7. Germline lookup yields CDR1 LGHNA and CDR2 YNFKEQ. This CDR3 comprises 17 residues. The CDR3 protein is CASSQLTGTSGSYEQYF. The CDR3 DNA follows: TGTGCCAGCAGCCAGCTCACCGGGACTAGCGGCTCCTACGAGCAGTACTTC.

This chain links TRBV2 with TRBJ2-5; D ambiguous. Looked up from germline, CDR1 is SNHLY and CDR2 is FYNNEI. The V and J ends lost 1 base and 0 bases respectively, with 9 bases between them. The CDR3 has 15 amino acids. Here the CDR3 DNA reads TGTGCCAGCAGTGAAGAGCAGGCCTACCAAGAGACCCAGTACTTC. This gives the protein CASSEEQAYQETQYF.

This sequence joins TRBV7-8 and TRBJ1-1; TRBD1 is a possible D gene (5 bases). Trimming took 2 bases from V and 3 from J, leaving 13 bases between them. The CDR3 length is 15 residues. Germline CDR1 reads SGHVS; CDR2 reads FQNEAQ. This CDR3 reads CASSLPGFADTEAFF. The DNA of the CDR3 is TGTGCCAGCAGCTTACCAGGGTTTGCGGACACTGAAGCTTTCTTT. The full variable domain, rest sourced from reference TRBV7-8 and TRBJ1-1, is GAGVSQSPRYKVAKRGQDVALRCDPISGHVSLFWYQQALGQGPEFLTYFQNEAQLDKSGLPSDRFFAERPEGSVSTLKIQRTQQEDSAVYLCASSLPGFADTEAFFGQGTRLTVV.

The chain combines TRBV6-5 with TRBJ2-7; TRBD1 aligns across 8 bases. Germline CDR1 and CDR2: MNHEY and SVGAGI. J gave up 1 base and V 7 bases, and 6 bases lay outside the gene matches. The CDR3 runs 14 residues. This CDR3 is CASTRRTGSYEQYF. The CDR3 coding sequence is TGTGCCAGCACCAGACGGACAGGGTCCTACGAGCAGTACTTC.

The chain recombines TRBV7-2 with TRBJ1-2; 7 bases are shared with TRBD1. CDR1 and CDR2 from the germline V gene are SGHTA and FQGNSA. J was trimmed by 4 bases and V by 5 bases; bases with no gene match: 10. The CDR3 covers 15 residues. The CDR3 DNA reads as TGTGCCAGCAGCAACCCTCGACAGGGCCCCTATGGCTACACCTTC. Its protein product is CASSNPRQGPYGYTF.

The CDR3 DNA sequence: TGTGCCTGGGAAGGGGGCAGCTATGGCTACACCTTC. It specifies CAWEGGSYGYTF. The J gene is TRBJ1-2, the V gene TRBV30; 7 nucleotides agree with TRBD1. Trimming took 5 bases from V and 4 from J; bases not matched to a gene: 4. The CDR3 sequence is 12 residues long. The germline V gene has CDR1 GTSNPN and CDR2 SVGIG (reference sequence).

The CDR3 loop reads CASNFKLGQGAPNTEAFF. The CDR3 DNA reads as TGTGCCAGCAACTTCAAGTTGGGACAGGGGGCCCCGAACACTGAAGCTTTCTTT. The V and J genes are TRBV6-7 and TRBJ1-1; 12 nucleotides align to TRBD1. TRBV6-7 is an ORF, and what it does is uncertain. Germline trimming cut 7 bases from V and 1 base from J; bases unmatched to any gene: 13. The CDR3 length is 18 residues.

The chain couples TRBV7-9 to TRBJ1-4; 11 bases map to TRBD1. CDR1 and CDR2 from the germline V gene are SEHNR and FQNEAQ (reference sequence). This CDR3 has 14 residues. V dropped 5 bases and J dropped 8; count of bases not matched to a gene: 4. The CDR3 sequence: CASSQGQGGEKLFF. In nucleotides, the CDR3 is TGTGCCAGCAGCCAGGGACAGGGGGGCGAAAAACTGTTTTTT.

The chain couples TRBV5-1 to TRBJ2-7; TRBD1 aligns across 7 bases. Germline values: CDR1 SGHRS, CDR2 YFSETQ. Unmatched junction bases numbered 10, after V lost 4 bases and J lost 3 bases. The CDR3 loop spans 15 amino acids. The CDR3 sequence: CASSPERQGLYEQYF. The CDR3 nucleotides are TGCGCCAGCAGCCCGGAAAGACAGGGTCTCTACGAGCAGTACTTC.

This clone was detected only once. The chain uses TRBV27 and TRBJ2-6; D is unresolved. The V and J ends lost 2 bases and 0 bases respectively, with 14 bases between them. Germline CDR1 and CDR2: MNHEY and SMNVEV (reference sequence). CDR3 length: 18 amino acids. The CDR3 DNA follows: TGTGCCAGCAGTTTAATAGCATCTTCGAGCTCTGGGGCCAACGTCCTGACTTTC. The encoded protein is CASSLIASSSSGANVLTF.

V gene TRBV28 combines with J gene TRBJ1-2; a weak D match, TRBD1 (6 bases). The CDR3 length is 15 residues. Between the trimmed V and J ends, which lost 7 bases and 1 base, there was a span of 16 bases. CDR1 and CDR2 from the germline V gene are MDHEN and SYDVKM. The CDR3 DNA is TGTGCCAGCACCCTATCCGACAGGCGTAACTATGGCTACACCTTC. This translates into CASTLSDRRNYGYTF.

The V and J genes are TRBV6-1 and TRBJ2-1, with 9 positions matching TRBD2. Germline CDR1 reads MNHNS; CDR2 reads SASEGT. The CDR3 has 15 residues. The ends lost 6 bases at V and 6 bases at J; junction bases unmatched: 9. The DNA for the CDR3 is TGTGCCAGCAGGGATAGCGGGGGTTTCAGCAATGAGCAGTTCTTC. Its protein is CASRDSGGFSNEQFF.

The J gene is TRBJ2-7, the V gene TRBV4-3, with TRBD2 identical over 11 bases. With 4 bases clipped from V and 2 bases from J, the junction kept 1 base outside the gene matches. Germline V gives CDR1 LGHNA, CDR2 YSLEER. CDR3 length equals 14 residues. The CDR3 region has the DNA TGCGCCAGCAGCCTTAGCGGGAGGGCCTACGAGCAGTACTTC. This sequence encodes CASSLSGRAYEQYF.

The gene calls are TRBV5-4 and TRBJ2-3; TRBD2 might be the D (6 bases). This CDR3 has 16 amino acids. The germline CDR1 and CDR2 sequences are SGHNT and YYREEE (reference sequence). Trimming left V 4 bases short and J 0 bases short, with 15 bases between. CDR3 sequence (DNA): TGTGCCAGCAGCCAATTAGGACTATCTAGCACAGATACGCAGTATTTT. Amino acid sequence: CASSQLGLSSTDTQYF.

This chain uses TRBV6-5 with TRBJ1-1; D perhaps matches TRBD1 (6 bases). The CDR3 totals 16 residues. V gave up 2 bases and J gave up 0 bases, with 13 bases separating them. The V gene's germline CDR1 is MNHEY and CDR2 SVGAGI. The CDR3 is CASSYGGEGMNTEAFF. In DNA, the CDR3 is TGTGCCAGCAGTTACGGGGGCGAGGGGATGAACACTGAAGCTTTCTTT.

The CDR3, as DNA: TGTGCCAGCACTAGCCGGGACAGGGGATCGGATGAGCAGTTCTTC. It specifies CASTSRDRGSDEQFF. This chain joins TRBV2 and TRBJ2-1, with 10 bases aligning to TRBD1. Germline CDR1 and CDR2: SNHLY and FYNNEI. The CDR3 spans 15 residues. Trimming removed 7 bases from V and 8 bases from J; junction bases left unmatched: 11.